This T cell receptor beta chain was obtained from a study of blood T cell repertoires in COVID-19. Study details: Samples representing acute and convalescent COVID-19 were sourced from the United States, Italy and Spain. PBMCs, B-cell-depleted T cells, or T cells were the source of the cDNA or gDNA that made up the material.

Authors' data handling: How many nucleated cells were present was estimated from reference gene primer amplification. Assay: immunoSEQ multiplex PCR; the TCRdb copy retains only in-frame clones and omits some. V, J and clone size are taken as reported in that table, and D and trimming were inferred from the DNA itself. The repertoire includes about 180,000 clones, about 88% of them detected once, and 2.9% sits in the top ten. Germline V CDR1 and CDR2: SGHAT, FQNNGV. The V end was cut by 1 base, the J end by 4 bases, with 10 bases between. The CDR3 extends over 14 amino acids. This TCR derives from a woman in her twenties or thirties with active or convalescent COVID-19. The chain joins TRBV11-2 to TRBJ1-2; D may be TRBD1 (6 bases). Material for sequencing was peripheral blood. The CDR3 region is CASSLGQGSYGYTF. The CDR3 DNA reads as TGTGCCAGCAGCTTAGGGCAGGGGTCCTATGGCTACACCTTC. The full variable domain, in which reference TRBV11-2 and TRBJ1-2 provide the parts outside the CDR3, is EAGVAQSPRYKIIEKRQSVAFWCNPISGHATLYWYQQILGQGPKLLIQFQNNGVVDDSQLPKDRFSAERLKGVDSTLKIQPAKLEDSAVYLCASSLGQGSYGYTFGSGTRLTVV.